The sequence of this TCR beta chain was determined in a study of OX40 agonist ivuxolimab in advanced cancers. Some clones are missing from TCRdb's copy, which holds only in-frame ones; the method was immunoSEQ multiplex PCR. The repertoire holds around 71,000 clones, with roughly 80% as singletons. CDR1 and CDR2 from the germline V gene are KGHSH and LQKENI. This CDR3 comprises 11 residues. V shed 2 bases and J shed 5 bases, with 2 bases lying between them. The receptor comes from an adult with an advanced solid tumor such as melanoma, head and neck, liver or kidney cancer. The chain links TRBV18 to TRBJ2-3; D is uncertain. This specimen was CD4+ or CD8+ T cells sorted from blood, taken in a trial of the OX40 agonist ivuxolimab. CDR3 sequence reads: CASSPVDTQYF. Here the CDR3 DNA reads TGTGCCAGCTCACCAGTAGATACGCAGTATTTT. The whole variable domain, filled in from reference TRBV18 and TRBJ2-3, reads NAGVMQNPRHLVRRRGQEARLRCSPMKGHSHVYWYRQLPEEGLKFMVYLQKENIIDESGMPKERFSAEFPKEGPSILRIQQVVRGDSAAYFCASSPVDTQYFGPGTRLTVL.